These 20 T cell receptor beta chains were all obtained from the same sample, sequenced in a study of shared clonotypes between healthy human individuals (dated by TCRdb to between 2020 and 2021). Libraries were constructed by the immunoSEQ multiplex PCR assay. The source is immuneACCESS, and TCRdb retained only in-frame sequences with V and J called. Part of the clones is not carried over; for the studies checked, unresolved V genes explain less than half of this, and the remainder is unexplained. The sample table shows 2 million to 3 million clones, and roughly 93% are seen once. Of the sample, about 0.39% falls within the top ten clones. The sample consisted of naive CD4+ T cells from PBMCs. In light of the paper, this sample's cell subset or site label describes: CD45RA+ positively selected. These receptors all stem from a man in his late teens or twenties in good health. Some clones in this sample may be carry-over from other donors' samples.

This clone was seen a single time. This sequence joins TRBV9 and TRBJ2-3; weak D call: TRBD1 (6 bases). Per germline, CDR1 SGDLS and CDR2 YYNGEE. Trimming removed 1 base from V and 3 bases from J, with 12 bases in between. The CDR3 consists of 15 residues. CDR3: CASSVSPRGTDTQYF. DNA of the CDR3: TGTGCCAGCAGCGTATCCCCCAGGGGTACAGATACGCAGTATTTT. Combining the CDR3 with reference TRBV9 and TRBJ2-3 gives the whole variable domain DSGVTQTPKHLITATGQRVTLRCSPRSGDLSVYWYQQSLDQGLQFLIQYYNGEERAKGNILERFSAQQFPDLHSELNLSSLELGDSALYFCASSVSPRGTDTQYFGPGTRLTVL.

This clone was counted once. This chain connects TRBV6-1 to TRBJ1-1; TRBD1 matches 7 bases. The CDR3 is made up of 14 amino acids. Germline CDR1 MNHNS, CDR2 SASEGT. V lost 7 bases and J lost 0; bases outside the gene matches: 5. Here the CDR3 DNA reads TGTGCCAGCACCTGGGGACAGTTGAACACTGAAGCTTTCTTT. Protein product: CASTWGQLNTEAFF.

The chain joins TRBV2 to TRBJ2-1; 11 bases align to TRBD2. CDR1 is SNHLY, CDR2 FYNNEI, per germline. The CDR3 has 15 residues. Unmatched junction bases numbered 10, after V lost 7 bases and J lost 8 bases. CDR3 sequence reads: CASNLGLAGRHEQFF. As DNA, the CDR3 is TGTGCCAGCAATCTTGGACTAGCGGGCCGCCATGAGCAGTTCTTC.

The rearrangement joins TRBV18 to TRBJ2-7; a weak D match, TRBD1 (6 bases). The germline V gene has CDR1 KGHSH and CDR2 LQKENI. This CDR3 has 15 residues. V lost 3 bases to trimming and J lost 0 bases, with 12 bases between them. The CDR3: CASSPGRDTSYEQYF. The CDR3 DNA reads TGTGCCAGCTCACCCGGCCGGGACACCTCCTACGAGCAGTACTTC.

This chain joins TRBV5-6 and TRBJ2-7; 8 bases align to TRBD1. Germline CDR1 SGHDT, CDR2 YYEEEE. The V gene end was trimmed by 3 bases and the J gene end by 3 bases; junction bases not matched to a gene: 17. The CDR3 is made up of 18 amino acids. Here the CDR3 reads CASSWRMAGGNLRYEQYF. The CDR3 DNA is TGTGCCAGCAGCTGGCGTATGGCAGGGGGCAACCTCCGCTACGAGCAGTACTTC.

The chain employs TRBV5-1 and TRBJ2-1, with TRBD2 as a possible D gene (6 bases). Germline CDR1 SGHRS, CDR2 YFSETQ. CDR3 length: 16 residues. Between the trimmed V and J ends, which lost 4 bases and 1 base, there was a span of 15 bases. CDR3 sequence reads: CASSRAPGVSYNEQFF. As DNA, the CDR3 is TGCGCCAGCAGCCGTGCGCCGGGAGTTTCCTACAATGAGCAGTTCTTC.

The chain combines TRBV7-9 with TRBJ2-3, with D unresolved. The CDR3 covers 14 residues. V was cut by 0 bases and J by 0 bases, with 4 bases left in between. CDR1 SEHNR and CDR2 FQNEAQ come from the germline V gene (reference sequence). CDR3 region: CASSLATSTDTQYF. Here the CDR3 DNA reads TGTGCCAGCAGCTTAGCGACTAGCACAGATACGCAGTATTTT. Using reference TRBV7-9 and TRBJ2-3 for the parts outside the CDR3, the full variable domain is DTGVSQNPRHKITKRGQNVTFRCDPISEHNRLYWYRQTLGQGPEFLTYFQNEAQLEKSRLLSDRFSAERPKGSFSTLEIQRTEQGDSAMYLCASSLATSTDTQYFGPGTRLTVL.

This chain uses TRBV7-9 with TRBJ1-1; D is unclear. Germline values: CDR1 SEHNR, CDR2 FQNEAQ (reference sequence). This CDR3 is built from 15 residues. V was pared by 0 bases and J by 5 bases, with 13 bases between. In nucleotides, the CDR3 is TGTGCCAGCAGCTTAGCCGAGGGAGTGGGGACTGAAGCTTTCTTT. Translated, it gives CASSLAEGVGTEAFF.

This clone was recorded once. The chain joins TRBV4-2 to TRBJ2-2; 14 bases fit TRBD2. Germline trimming cut 3 bases from V and 7 bases from J; bases unmatched to any gene: 7. The CDR3 loop spans 17 amino acids. Germline CDR1 and CDR2: LGHNA and YNFKEQ. CDR3 nucleotides: TGTGCCAGCAGCCAGCACCGACTAGCGGGAGGGCTCGGGGAGCTGTTTTTT. It encodes CASSQHRLAGGLGELFF.

The chain recombines TRBV6-6 with TRBJ2-5; TRBD1 is a possible D gene (6 bases). Germline CDR1 and CDR2: MNHNY and SVGAGI (reference sequence). The CDR3 is made up of 16 amino acids. V gave up 6 bases and J gave up 3 bases, with 20 bases separating them. The CDR3, as DNA: TGTGCCAGCAGAAAAAACCCAGGGGTAGTAAAAGAGACCCAGTACTTC. It specifies CASRKNPGVVKETQYF.

The rearrangement uses TRBV19 and TRBJ1-2; no definite D call. The CDR3 spans 13 residues. Germline V gene lookup returns CDR1 LNHDA and CDR2 SQIVND (reference sequence). The germline V and J ends were trimmed by 6 bases and 4 bases, with 12 bases remaining between them. The CDR3 bases are TGTGCCAGTAGCCTGGACGGATTCTATGGCTACACCTTC. Translating it yields CASSLDGFYGYTF.

This chain uses TRBV19 with TRBJ2-1, with 13 bases lining up with TRBD2. The CDR3 spans 15 residues. The germline V gene has CDR1 LNHDA and CDR2 SQIVND (reference sequence). The trim removed 6 bases at V and 8 bases at J, leaving 7 bases unmatched. CDR3 DNA: TGTGCCAGTAGGTCAACTAGCGGGAGGGGATATGAGCAGTTCTTC. Protein sequence: CASRSTSGRGYEQFF.

Worth noting for this clone: The sample carries other DNA sequences with the same CDR3. The rearrangement links TRBV28 to TRBJ2-7; the D is unclear. V lost 2 bases and J 2 bases, leaving 10 bases between the germline ends. Germline V CDR1 and CDR2: MDHEN, SYDVKM. The CDR3 is 14 residues long. CDR3 amino acids: CASSLRGPTYEQYF. The CDR3 bases are TGTGCCAGCAGTTTACGCGGACCTACCTACGAGCAGTACTTC.

The J gene is TRBJ2-1, the V gene TRBV18; tentatively, D is TRBD2 (5 bases). The CDR3 has 15 amino acids. CDR1 is KGHSH and CDR2 is LQKENI in the germline V gene. V was shortened by 3 bases and J by 9 bases, with 18 bases between the two germline ends. The CDR3 DNA sequence: TGTGCCAGCTCACCCGGCCGGGAACCCGGGATTGAGCAGTTCTTC. This sequence encodes CASSPGREPGIEQFF.

There are a few counts of this clone. Different DNA sequences within this sample yield the same CDR3. This chain links TRBV30 with TRBJ2-7; weak D call: TRBD2 (6 bases). Trimming removed 1 base at V and 4 bases at J, with 11 bases between. The CDR3 runs 13 residues. From germline, CDR1 is GTSNPN and CDR2 SVGIG (reference sequence). Here the CDR3 DNA reads TGTGCCTGGAGTGGAGGAGGGCCGTACGAGCAGTACTTC. Amino acids: CAWSGGGPYEQYF.

This chain connects TRBV27 to TRBJ2-2; D is possibly TRBD2 (6 bases). V was cut by 9 bases and J by 1 base, with 6 bases left in between. In germline, CDR1 is MNHEY, CDR2 SMNVEV (reference sequence). The CDR3 totals 12 residues. CDR3 in amino acids: CARAGNTGELFF. As DNA, the CDR3 is TGTGCCAGAGCGGGGAACACCGGGGAGCTGTTTTTT.

This clone was seen just once. The chain couples TRBV19 to TRBJ1-4, with 8 bases fitting TRBD1. The germline gives CDR1 LNHDA, CDR2 SQIVND (reference sequence). This CDR3 is built from 14 residues. V lost 6 bases, J lost 8 bases, and 8 bases stayed unmatched. The CDR3 DNA sequence: TGTGCCAGTAGGGCGACAGGGGTACGGGAAAAACTGTTTTTT. It specifies CASRATGVREKLFF.

The chain uses TRBV5-4 and TRBJ2-7, with no clear D. The CDR3 totals 14 residues. V was trimmed by 4 bases and J by 0 bases, leaving 11 bases between them. The germline V gene encodes CDR1 SGHNT and CDR2 YYREEE (reference sequence). The CDR3 DNA reads TGTGCCAGCAGCCTGCCCCACAGCTCCTACGAGCAGTACTTC. Translated: CASSLPHSSYEQYF.

The gene calls are TRBV29-1 and TRBJ1-1, with a weak D call TRBD1 (5 bases). Germline V gene data show CDR1 as SQVTM and CDR2 as ANQGSEA. V was pared by 6 bases and J by 5 bases, with 13 bases between. This CDR3 has 12 amino acids. CDR3 protein: CSVLGGWTEAFF. The CDR3, as DNA: TGCAGCGTGTTGGGGGGTTGGACTGAAGCTTTCTTT.

This chain links TRBV11-3 with TRBJ2-7; 8 positions match TRBD1. The V and J ends lost 0 bases and 2 bases, in that order; junction bases with no gene match: 9. Germline V gene lookup returns CDR1 SGHNT and CDR2 YENEEA. This CDR3 contains 17 residues. CDR3 sequence: CASSLDARQGRPYEQYF. The CDR3 DNA reads TGTGCCAGCAGCTTAGATGCCCGACAGGGGCGACCCTACGAGCAGTACTTC.